This paragraph covers one T cell receptor beta chain sequence. The data belong to a study of cytomegalovirus exposure and HLA in healthy donors. The PCR made use of 60 Vbeta and 13 Jbeta primers. Profiled with immunoSEQ multiplex PCR; TCRdb holds only in-frame clones, not every one. The sample records roughly 110,000 clones, about 70% being singletons. CDR1 is MNHNS and CDR2 is SASEGT in the germline V gene. The length of the CDR3 is 16 residues. The J segment lost 6 bases and the V segment lost 4 bases, leaving 14 bases of the junction unmatched. The gene calls are TRBV6-1 and TRBJ1-2; 7 bases line up with TRBD1. Input material: PBMCs. The source of this sequence is a woman between 25 and 40 years old in good health and CMV-seronegative. The CDR3 DNA reads TGTGCCAGCAGTGGAGACAGGGTATACGTAGCCCATGGCTACACCTTC. Residues: CASSGDRVYVAHGYTF.